A selection of T cell receptor beta chains follows, all from one sample in a study of technical replicates of blood from several donors. Libraries were prepared by immunoSEQ multiplex PCR; TCRdb keeps only in-frame clonotypes and omits some of them. The table records more than 90,000 clones, approximately 95% of them present only once. Source material: T cells isolated from PBMCs. Receptors originate from a human donor in good health. Each CDR3 is given with its conserved first and last residue. Fields, in order: clone size, V gene, D gene, J gene, CDR3 protein, CDR3 DNA. A D gene is named only where the DNA matches it firmly. The size of a clone is reported for some rows only, either as once, few or many, or as a class for expanded clones.

NA	TRBV2	TRBD1	TRBJ2-7	CASRAWDRDLPYF	TGTGCCAGCAGGGCTTGGGACAGGGACTTGCCTTACTTC
once	TRBV5-4	TRBD2	TRBJ2-7	CASSPGGGRGYGYEQYF	TGTGCCAGCAGTCCCGGGGGCGGGAGGGGATACGGCTACGAGCAGTACTTC
NA	TRBV4-1	NA	TRBJ2-5	CASSHDGRGKETQYF	TGCGCCAGCAGCCACGATGGGCGGGGAAAAGAGACCCAGTACTTC
NA	TRBV19	TRBD1	TRBJ2-4	CASTKGDRVGVRAKNIQYF	TGTGCCAGTACCAAGGGAGACAGGGTAGGAGTCCGAGCCAAAAACATTCAGTACTTC
NA	TRBV27	TRBD1	TRBJ1-5	CASSLTGQGWMGQPQHF	TGTGCCAGCAGTTTAACGGGACAGGGATGGATGGGGCAGCCCCAGCATTTT
NA	TRBV28	TRBD1	TRBJ2-1	CASRTGTGNNEQFF	TGTGCCAGCAGAACCGGGACAGGTAACAATGAGCAGTTCTTC
NA	TRBV19	TRBD2	TRBJ2-4	CASSIASGRMGGRNIQYF	TGTGCCAGTAGTATTGCTAGCGGGAGGATGGGAGGCAGGAACATTCAGTACTTC
NA	TRBV6-4	TRBD1	TRBJ2-1	CARRTGVRFNEQFF	TGTGCCAGGCGGACAGGGGTTCGATTCAATGAGCAGTTCTTC
once	TRBV5-1	TRBD1	TRBJ2-1	CASSFGDRGNDEQFF	TGCGCCAGCAGCTTTGGGGACAGGGGAAACGATGAGCAGTTCTTC
NA	TRBV19	NA	TRBJ2-7	CASSIRSGTFYEQYF	TGTGCCAGTAGTATCAGGTCCGGGACATTCTACGAGCAGTACTTC
NA	TRBV5-1	TRBD2	TRBJ2-3	CASSLGTSGAKGTDTQYF	TGCGCCAGCAGCTTAGGCACTAGCGGGGCGAAAGGCACAGATACGCAGTATTTT
NA	TRBV29-1	NA	TRBJ2-4	CSVVGVAKNIQYF	TGCAGCGTTGTAGGGGTAGCCAAAAACATTCAGTACTTC
NA	TRBV9	TRBD1	TRBJ2-1	CASSEQGTYNEQFF	TGTGCCAGCAGCGAACAGGGGACCTACAATGAGCAGTTCTTC
once	TRBV9	NA	TRBJ2-7	CASSITSLGEQYF	TGTGCCAGCAGCATTACTAGCTTGGGCGAGCAGTACTTC
NA	TRBV10-3	TRBD1	TRBJ1-2	CAISESGTYRGYGYTF	TGTGCCATCAGTGAGTCGGGGACGTACAGGGGTTATGGCTACACCTTC
NA	TRBV7-2	TRBD1	TRBJ2-7	CASSSRPGTGNYEQYF	TGTGCCAGCAGCTCAAGACCCGGGACAGGAAACTACGAGCAGTACTTC
NA	TRBV5-1	TRBD2	TRBJ2-3	CASSQGLAGDTDTQYF	TGCGCCAGCAGCCAAGGACTAGCGGGAGATACAGATACGCAGTATTTT
NA	TRBV25-1	NA	TRBJ2-1	CASSEYARGEQFF	TGTGCCAGCAGTGAATATGCTAGAGGTGAGCAGTTCTTC
NA	TRBV1	NA	TRBJ2-5	CTSSKNSTGTSGGREETQYF	TGCACCAGCAGCAAAAACTCGACCGGGACTAGCGGGGGGAGGGAGGAGACCCAGTACTTC
NA	TRBV10-2	NA	TRBJ2-2	CASRESGELFF	TGCGCCAGTCGGGAGTCCGGGGAGCTGTTTTTT
NA	TRBV9	TRBD1	TRBJ2-4	CASSVDRGLNIQYF	TGTGCCAGCAGCGTGGACAGGGGACTAAACATTCAGTACTTC
NA	TRBV19	NA	TRBJ1-3	CASTLRAGNTIYF	TGTGCCAGTACACTCAGGGCTGGAAACACCATATATTTT
NA	TRBV28	NA	TRBJ2-7	CASSQGSALSYEQYF	TGTGCCAGCAGTCAGGGGAGCGCGCTCTCCTACGAGCAGTACTTC
NA	TRBV7-9	NA	TRBJ2-5	CASSRPQGNQETQYF	TGTGCCAGCAGCCGACCTCAGGGTAACCAAGAGACCCAGTACTTC
NA	TRBV2	NA	TRBJ1-5	CASSDLQSSNQPQHF	TGTGCCAGCAGTGATCTCCAGTCCAGCAATCAGCCCCAGCATTTT
NA	TRBV4-1	TRBD2	TRBJ2-1	CASSQWTSGEDEQFF	TGCGCCAGCAGCCAATGGACTAGCGGGGAGGATGAGCAGTTCTTC
NA	TRBV14	NA	TRBJ1-1	CASRPWGDTEAFF	TGTGCCAGCAGACCATGGGGGGACACTGAAGCTTTCTTT
NA	TRBV5-1	TRBD2	TRBJ2-2	CASTWGPGLGTGELFF	TGCGCCAGCACCTGGGGTCCGGGACTAGGCACCGGGGAGCTGTTTTTT
NA	TRBV19	TRBD1	TRBJ2-1	CASKIGTGARKGQFF	TGTGCCAGTAAGATCGGGACAGGGGCTAGAAAAGGGCAGTTCTTC
NA	TRBV18	NA	TRBJ2-2	CASSPMQTNTGELFF	TGTGCCAGCTCACCAATGCAGACAAACACCGGGGAGCTGTTTTTT
NA	TRBV7-9	NA	TRBJ2-1	CASSLFLDSNNGNEQFF	TGTGCCAGCAGCTTATTCTTGGACAGCAACAATGGGAATGAGCAGTTCTTC
NA	TRBV19	TRBD1	TRBJ2-1	CASRSRDRGHEQFF	TGTGCCAGTAGGAGCCGGGACAGGGGGCATGAGCAGTTCTTC
NA	TRBV7-9	NA	TRBJ1-3	CASSSRTVSGNTIYF	TGTGCCAGCAGCTCGCGTACGGTGTCTGGAAACACCATATATTTT
NA	TRBV7-9	TRBD2	TRBJ2-7	CASSPLAGGVEQYF	TGTGCCAGCAGCCCACTAGCGGGGGGAGTCGAGCAGTACTTC
NA	TRBV7-9	NA	TRBJ2-7	CASSLFEGSHEQYF	TGTGCCAGCAGCTTATTCGAGGGATCTCACGAGCAGTACTTC
NA	TRBV28	TRBD1	TRBJ1-2	CASSLTGTGYTF	TGTGCCAGCAGTTTGACAGGGACGGGCTACACCTTC
NA	TRBV2	NA	TRBJ2-5	CASSTTSRETQYF	TGTGCCAGCAGTACTACTAGCAGGGAGACCCAGTACTTC
NA	TRBV4-1	NA	TRBJ1-2	CASSQGDFYGYTF	TGCGCCAGCAGCCAAGGTGACTTTTATGGCTACACCTTC
once	TRBV27	TRBD2	TRBJ2-7	CASSPAGVGYEQYF	TGTGCCAGCAGCCCAGCGGGAGTGGGCTACGAGCAGTACTTC
once	TRBV5-1	NA	TRBJ1-2	CASSLEQDYYGYTF	TGCGCCAGCAGCTTGGAGCAGGATTACTATGGCTACACCTTC
NA	TRBV7-3	TRBD2	TRBJ2-5	CASSFSAGGIETQYF	TGTGCCAGCAGCTTTTCAGCGGGGGGGATAGAGACCCAGTACTTC
NA	TRBV9	NA	TRBJ2-3	CASSPRTATDTQYF	TGTGCCAGCAGCCCGAGAACAGCCACAGATACGCAGTATTTT
NA	TRBV6-5	NA	TRBJ2-6	CASSYTGTVGANVLTF	TGTGCCAGCAGTTACACGGGTACCGTCGGGGCCAACGTCCTGACTTTC
NA	TRBV27	NA	TRBJ1-3	CASSFSRARGNTIYF	TGTGCCAGCAGTTTTTCGAGGGCGCGCGGAAACACCATATATTTT
NA	TRBV7-9	TRBD1	TRBJ2-7	CASSFGPTGTESYEQYF	TGTGCCAGCAGCTTCGGCCCTACCGGGACAGAGTCCTACGAGCAGTACTTC
NA	TRBV11-2	TRBD1	TRBJ2-1	CASSKTGETYNEQFF	TGTGCCAGCAGCAAGACAGGGGAAACCTACAATGAGCAGTTCTTC
NA	TRBV5-1	TRBD2	TRBJ2-3	CASSSGAGGFTDTQYF	TGCGCCAGCAGCTCCGGGGCGGGGGGCTTCACAGATACGCAGTATTTT
NA	TRBV2	NA	TRBJ2-3	CASNPKHAGQTDTQYF	TGTGCCAGCAATCCCAAACATGCGGGACAGACAGATACGCAGTATTTT
NA	TRBV15	NA	TRBJ1-1	CATSRDPQGTEAFF	TGTGCCACCAGCAGAGATCCCCAGGGTACTGAAGCTTTCTTT
once	TRBV7-9	TRBD1	TRBJ2-7	CASSLDRGLNEQYF	TGTGCCAGCAGCTTAGACAGGGGGCTGAACGAGCAGTACTTC
NA	TRBV7-9	TRBD1	TRBJ1-4	CASSFPGQGNEKLFF	TGTGCCAGCAGCTTCCCGGGACAGGGGAATGAAAAACTGTTTTTT
NA	TRBV9	NA	TRBJ2-1	CASSVEVSGTYNEQFF	TGTGCCAGCAGCGTAGAAGTTAGCGGAACCTACAATGAGCAGTTCTTC